This T cell receptor (beta chain) appears in the sequencing data of a study of beta chain features in type 1 diabetes listed by TCRdb under 2018. Notes on the research overall: Mean age, gender distribution, total cell number and subset yield were not different between patients and healthy donors. A total of about 100,000,000 sorted cells were examined across all samples, and RNA yield correlated strongly with the number of cells per subset. In the study, TCRB repertoires of sorted circulating CD4+ T cell subsets from recently diagnosed type 1 diabetes patients were compared with those of matched healthy donors. Regulatory and stem cell-like memory subsets were obtained from only 8 patients and roughly eight healthy donors, while naive and central memory subsets were obtained from all 30 or so donors.

Sequences MGHDK (CDR1) and SYGVNS (CDR2) are obtained from the germline V gene. The CDR3, cysteine through phenylalanine, is 15 amino acids long. Of the read, only the CDR3 DNA is kept; its 45 bases are in frame from base 1. A distance of 15 bases separates the germline ends of V and J, which lose 4 bases and 8 bases respectively. The entire isolated RNA was reverse transcribed using the High Capacity cDNA Reverse Transcription Kit, and thus expressed TCRB transcripts were sequenced. Deep immunoSEQ sequencing was applied to naive, central memory and regulatory T cell samples, giving an average of around 4 million total reads per sample. Sorted cells were lysed in RLT buffer, and RNA was extracted using DNase-treated RNeasy Micro or Mini kits according to cell number. Each cell subset was processed on its own to prevent cross-contamination, while patient and healthy donor samples were processed together. TCRB sequences were amplified from cDNA with the immunoSEQ multiplex PCR, producing 87-bp fragments spanning the CDR3 region. Sequencing of the amplicons was done on the Illumina HiSeq platform. The source study handled its data this way. Synthetic template baselines were used to correct PCR bias computationally, reads within Hamming distance 2 were collapsed together, and singletons that could not be merged were discarded. Reads were aligned against IMGT so that V, D and J genes, CDR3 length and insertions or deletions at six rearrangement sites could be assigned. Within each subset, clonotype counts were normalized to the number of sorted cells before true diversity and Gini coefficients were calculated with the tcR R package. The overlap coefficient, calculated on TCRB nucleotide sequences, was used to quantify repertoire sharing. As a proxy for the pre-selection repertoire, out-of-frame TCRB sequences from naive cells were analyzed. The source is immuneACCESS, and TCRdb retained only in-frame sequences with V and J called. Part of the clones is not carried over; for the studies checked, unresolved V genes explain less than half of this, and the remainder is unexplained. The V and J calls and clone size come from that table; D and trimming were worked out from the DNA. The table for this sample lists approximately 150,000 clones; around 63% of them were counted only once. Of the sample, roughly 0.095% is held by the ten largest clones.

From each donor, a single peripheral blood sample of about 100 mL on average was drawn into heparinised tubes. A BD FACSAria II and a panel including CD45RO, CCR7, CD25, CD127, CD95 and CD27 were used to sort naive, central memory, regulatory and stem cell-like memory CD4+ T cells. Every sorted population had a purity above 95%. PBMCs were separated immediately by Lymphoprep density gradient centrifugation and were stained directly, without being cultured. So that batch effects would be minimized, each experiment stained and sorted samples in pairs, pairing one healthy donor with one patient. Regarding this clone: The antigen it recognizes is unknown. Base-call qualities are not available, and no considerably larger clone is one nucleotide away.

The investigation overall reported the following: Naive, central memory and regulatory TCRB repertoires appeared to be more similar among patients than among healthy donors. In all four CD4+ subsets, TCRB CDR3 length was moderately but significantly shorter in type 1 diabetes patients. Because cDNA was sequenced instead of genomic DNA, activated cells with high expression could be over-represented, although the groups did not differ in activation or CD3 levels. Shorter templates might be favored by PCR, yet because patient and control samples were amplified and corrected together, any such skew would affect both groups equally. Fewer insertions and more nucleotide deletions at VDJ recombination sites were observed in patients with type 1 diabetes, implying thymic rearrangement abnormalities. Only small numbers of individuals were included in the HLA sub-analyses, which left unresolved whether HLA type had any influence on TCRB rearrangement.

The receptor was isolated from a man between 25 and 39 years old with type 1 diabetes. The specimen sequenced was naive CD4+ T cells from blood. Sample cell subset or site, as interpreted from the label and publication: true naive CD4+ T cells. Rearrangement joined TRBV25-1 to TRBJ1-6; a tentative D call is TRBD1 (6 bases match). The CDR3 is CASSVVGGHDSPLHF. The DNA sequence reads TGTGCCAGCAGTGTTGTGGGGGGCCATGATTCACCCCTCCACTTT. The CDR3, completed at both ends by the reference TRBV25-1 and TRBJ1-6 genes, gives the full variable domain EADIYQTPRYLVIGTGKKITLECSQTMGHDKMYWYQQDPGMELHLIHYSYGVNSTEKGDLSSESTVSRIRTEHFPLTLESARPSHTSQYLCASSVVGGHDSPLHFGNGTRLTVT.